This T cell receptor beta chain was captured by sequencing in a study of Ad26.COV2.S vaccination and SARS-CoV-2 variants. Study conclusions and caveats: Substantial breadth was reported for post-vaccination spike-specific CD8+ and CD4+ T cells. For non-spike TCRs, breadth in vaccine recipients resembled that in placebo recipients.

Trimming took off 1 base at V and 1 base at J, with 6 bases between the two ends. This CDR3 comprises 14 residues. Per the germline V gene, CDR1 is SGHAT and CDR2 is FQNNGV. About this clone: What it binds is unknown.

Profiling relied on immunoSEQ multiplex PCR, and the TCRdb table lists in-frame clones only, not all of them. Here the sample spans about 350,000 clones, 90% to 95% being singletons. The receptor was derived from a human donor who had recovered from COVID-19. This material consisted of peripheral blood, taken after recovery from COVID-19. V and J are TRBV11-2 and TRBJ2-3; D gene unclear. The CDR3 region has the DNA TGTGCCAGCAGCTTAGGAACTGGCACAGATACGCAGTATTTT. Protein: CASSLGTGTDTQYF.